This T cell receptor (beta chain) is drawn from a study of T cell repertoires in cytomegalovirus infection. Study details: CMV infection together with matching HLA type was indicated by public TCR beta signatures.

In germline, CDR1 is MNHEY, CDR2 SVGAGI. Trimming pared 2 bases from V and 12 bases from J, leaving 13 bases between. This CDR3 has 13 residues. Study-wide points: CMV carriers with the relevant HLA were identified by cumulative public TCR beta family frequency. Dominant in the ex vivo response were TCR beta clonotypes restricted by HLA-C and specific for CMV.

This clonotype was observed many times. Its specificity is unknown. TCRdb reprocessed the reads with MiXCR, giving one entry per CDR3 protein. The sample lists around 210,000 distinct CDR3 sequences, under 8.5% occurring once. This TCR was recovered from a human donor in good health (CMV status not recorded). Some clones in this sample may be carry-over from other donors' samples. What was sequenced was PBMCs. This sequence joins TRBV6-5 and TRBJ1-4; tentative D call: TRBD1 (6 bases). Written as DNA, the CDR3 is TGTGCCAGCAGTTACACCCGAGGGGGGGAACTGTTTTTT. Translated: CASSYTRGGELFF.